Shown below are 10 T cell receptor beta chains from a single sample sequenced in a study of blood T cell repertoires in COVID-19 (dated by TCRdb to 2018 to 2020). The library was prepared using the immunoSEQ multiplex PCR assay. Drawn from immuneACCESS, this table holds only the in-frame rearrangements with V and J called that TCRdb kept. Clones are partly lost; checked studies trace under half to an unresolved V gene and leave the rest unexplained. This sample holds 130,000 or so clones; approximately 86% were observed only once. In total, the top ten clones hold approximately 8% of the sample. Sequenced material: peripheral blood. The source of these receptors is a woman aged 55-70 years with acute or convalescent COVID-19.

This clone appeared many times. CDR3: CASSLWAGYSPLHF. CDR3 DNA: TGTGCCAGCAGTTTATGGGCAGGGTATTCACCCCTCCACTTT. V gene TRBV27 combines with J gene TRBJ1-6; weak D call: TRBD1 (5 bases). The CDR3 is 14 amino acids. Trimming took 1 base from V and 8 from J, leaving 9 bases between them. The germline V gene encodes CDR1 MNHEY and CDR2 SMNVEV (reference sequence).

This clone was found once. A read error may account for a junction end that differs from germline. The J gene is TRBJ1-1, the V gene TRBV27; 12 nucleotides agree with TRBD1. This CDR3 has 16 amino acids. Looked up from germline, CDR1 is MNHEY and CDR2 is SMNVEV (reference sequence). This CDR3 is CASSFRGTGGNNEAFF. In DNA, the CDR3 is TGTGCCAGCAGTTTCCGCGGGACAGGGGGCAACAATGAAGCTTTCTTT.

This CDR3 is CSVSISMYEQYF. CDR3 coding DNA: TGCAGCGTGTCCATTAGCATGTACGAGCAGTACTTC. The genes are TRBV29-1 and TRBJ2-7; D gene ambiguous. With 6 bases removed from V and 4 bases from J, the gap between germline ends came to 13 bases. This CDR3 spans 12 amino acids. Germline-derived CDR1 and CDR2 are SQVTM and ANQGSEA.

This clone was seen only a few times. The rearrangement uses TRBV3-1 (or the pseudogene TRBV3-2) and TRBJ1-6; 10 bases match TRBD1. With V trimmed by 5 bases and J by 8 bases, 3 bases remained unmatched. The germline gives CDR1 LGHDT, CDR2 YNNKEL (reference sequence). The CDR3 has 14 amino acids. CDR3 sequence reads: CASSVGTGDSPLHF. The DNA for the CDR3 is TGTGCCAGCAGCGTAGGGACAGGGGATTCACCCCTCCACTTT.

J is TRBJ2-5 and V is TRBV2, with no clear D. The CDR3 covers 14 residues. With 5 bases removed from V and 2 bases from J, the gap between germline ends came to 12 bases. Germline CDR1 reads SNHLY; CDR2 reads FYNNEI. CDR3 sequence: CASSTTRRQETQYF. CDR3 nucleotides: TGTGCCAGCAGTACCACAAGGAGACAAGAGACCCAGTACTTC.

This sequence joins TRBV10-3 and TRBJ1-3; D ambiguous. Germline CDR1 reads ENHRY; CDR2 reads SYGVKD. Trimming took off 3 bases at V and 0 bases at J, with 12 bases between the two ends. This CDR3 has 16 amino acids. CDR3 in DNA: TGTGCCATCAGTGAATCGGCCGAGGCCTCTGGAAACACCATATATTTT. This codes for CAISESAEASGNTIYF.

The chain combines TRBV7-9 with TRBJ1-2, with a weak D call TRBD1 (6 bases). The ends were cut back, 4 bases at V and 6 bases at J, with 18 bases in the middle. The CDR3 has 15 amino acids. Germline V gives CDR1 SEHNR, CDR2 FQNEAQ (reference sequence). Here the CDR3 reads CASSSSGGPRNGYTF. The CDR3 nucleotides are TGTGCCAGCAGCTCAAGCGGGGGGCCTAGGAATGGCTACACCTTC.

The chain joins TRBV12-3 or TRBV12-4 to TRBJ1-2; 8 positions match TRBD1. This CDR3 spans 13 amino acids. Unmatched junction bases numbered 2, after V lost 4 bases and J lost 4 bases. The CDR3 DNA is TGTGCCAGCAGTTGGGACAGGCTCTATGGCTACACCTTC. Protein sequence: CASSWDRLYGYTF.

The chain joins TRBV4-3 to TRBJ2-3, with 16 bases matching TRBD2. With V trimmed by 3 bases and J by 4 bases, 16 bases remained unmatched. The CDR3 is 21 amino acids. Germline V gene lookup returns CDR1 LGHNA and CDR2 YSLEER. The CDR3 region has the DNA TGCGCCAGCAGCCAGAAGGGGACTAGCGGGGGGGTGGCATTTTTGTCAGATACGCAGTATTTT. This sequence encodes CASSQKGTSGGVAFLSDTQYF.

The rearrangement joins TRBV11-3 to TRBJ2-3; 8 bases match TRBD1. The CDR3 contains 15 residues. Germline assignment: CDR1 SGHNT and CDR2 YENEEA. The junction had 8 bases not matched to a gene; V was cut back by 5 bases and J by 4 bases. CDR3 coding DNA: TGTGCCAGCAGCCACCGACAGGGGCGGCCAGATACGCAGTATTTT. Its translation: CASSHRQGRPDTQYF. Full variable domain (outside the CDR3, taken from reference TRBV11-3 and TRBJ2-3): EAGVVQSPRYKIIEKKQPVAFWCNPISGHNTLYWYLQNLGQGPELLIRYENEEAVDDSQLPKDRFSAERLKGVDSTLKIQPAELGDSAVYLCASSHRQGRPDTQYFGPGTRLTVL.